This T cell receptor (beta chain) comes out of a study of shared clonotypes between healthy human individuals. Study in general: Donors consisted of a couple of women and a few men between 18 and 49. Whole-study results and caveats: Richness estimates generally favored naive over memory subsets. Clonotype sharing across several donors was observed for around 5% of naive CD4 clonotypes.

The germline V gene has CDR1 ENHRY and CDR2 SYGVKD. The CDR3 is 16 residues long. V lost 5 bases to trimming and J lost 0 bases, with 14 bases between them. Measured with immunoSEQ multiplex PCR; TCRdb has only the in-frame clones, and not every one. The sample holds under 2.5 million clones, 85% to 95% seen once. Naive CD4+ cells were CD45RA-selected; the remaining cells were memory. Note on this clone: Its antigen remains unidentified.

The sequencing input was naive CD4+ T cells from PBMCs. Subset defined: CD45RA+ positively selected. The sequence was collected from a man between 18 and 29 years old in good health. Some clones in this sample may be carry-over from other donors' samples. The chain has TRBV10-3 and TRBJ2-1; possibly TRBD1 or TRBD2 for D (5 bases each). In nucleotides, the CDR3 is TGTGCCATCAGTCTAATCGCAGGGAGCTCCTACAATGAGCAGTTCTTC. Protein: CAISLIAGSSYNEQFF.